What follows is one T cell receptor (beta chain) and its context. It has no known antigen specificity. Nothing much larger sits one base from this clone, and base qualities are not available. TCRbeta CDR3 regions were amplified from genomic DNA using the immunoSEQ Assay, a bias-controlled multiplex PCR. Concerning the study's data processing: Within the assay, amplification of reference gene primers was used to estimate how many nucleated cells each sample contained. Sequence reads were collapsed and filtered to measure the absolute abundance of every unique TCRbeta CDR3 rearrangement. For each sample, productive Simpson clonality was calculated by taking the square root of Simpson's diversity index across productive rearrangements. What TCRdb holds here is the immuneACCESS table cut down to in-frame rearrangements. Part of the clones is not present; checked against another copy, under half of the missing clones reflect an unresolved V gene, and the others are unexplained. V and J calls and clone size are copied from that table; D and trimming were computed from the DNA. Within this sample are tens of thousands of clones, with approximately 80% of them counted one time only. The ten largest clones add up to almost 50% of the sample.

These data belong to a study of blood T cell repertoires in COVID-19 (dated by TCRdb to the early 2020s). Context from the whole study: Samples covering the acute and convalescent phases of COVID-19 were provided by collaborators in the United States, Italy and Spain. A freely available public database, intended as a resource for researchers studying the immune response to SARS-CoV-2, is where the repertoires were released. The dataset comprised deeply sampled blood TCRbeta repertoires from subjects exposed to, actively infected with, or recovered from COVID-19. Where HLA class I and class II types were available, the types were taken from metadata supplied by the sample provider, not from assay-based typing. Sample metadata almost always included a de-identified subject ID, COVID-19 status, age in years and sex. The samples were drawn from two sources: the first 160 participants of the ongoing ImmuneRACE study, and 1,200 or so subjects contributed by 6 global collaborators. The material from the prospective study consisted of cDNA or gDNA derived from T cells, B-cell-depleted T cells, or PBMCs. Broader findings and caveats from the paper: Clinical and demographic metadata were provided uncurated, with the amount varying by source and participant.

V lost 0 bases and J lost 6 bases, and the count of bases not matched to a germline gene is 10. CDR1 and CDR2 are drawn from the germline V gene: SGHVS, FQNEAQ. Taken from cysteine to phenylalanine, the CDR3 has 17 residues. Only the CDR3 DNA stays, 51 bases, in frame from base 1. Whole blood was collected in K2EDTA tubes by collaborating institutions according to the institutions' own protocols. For TCRbeta analysis, collaborators shipped samples as frozen whole blood, isolated PBMCs, or DNA extracted from either of those sample types. The sequence is built from TRBV7-8 and TRBJ2-1; 8 junctional bases match TRBD2. The origin of this receptor is a human donor in a cohort sampled during active COVID-19. The sequenced sample was peripheral blood. The nucleotide sequence is given as TGTGCCAGCAGCTTAGCGTTAGGTGGGCTAGCGGGCAATGAGCAGTTCTTC. This is translated as CASSLALGGLAGNEQFF. The full variable domain, completed from the reference TRBV7-8 and TRBJ2-1 proteins outside the CDR3, reads GAGVSQSPRYKVAKRGQDVALRCDPISGHVSLFWYQQALGQGPEFLTYFQNEAQLDKSGLPSDRFFAERPEGSVSTLKIQRTQQEDSAVYLCASSLALGGLAGNEQFFGPGTRLTVL.